The rows below give T cell receptor beta chains drawn from one sample of a study of cytomegalovirus exposure and HLA in healthy donors. Profiling relied on immunoSEQ multiplex PCR, and the TCRdb table lists in-frame clones only, not all of them. This sample has 120,000 to 150,000 clones, with almost 85% found just once. The sequenced material came from PBMCs. These receptor sequences come from a man between 18 and 29 years old in good health and CMV-seropositive. Both conserved end residues are part of each CDR3. The order of the fields is clone size, J gene, V gene, D gene, CDR3 protein, CDR3 DNA. A D gene is named only where the DNA matches it firmly. Clone size is stated in some rows and not others, as once, few, many or a class when expanded.

- TRBJ2-3 TRBV6-5 - CASRRLRDTTDTQYF TGTGCCAGCAGACGTCTCCGGGACACCACAGATACGCAGTATTTT
- TRBJ2-1 TRBV6-1 TRBD1 CASRAWGQGENEQFF TGTGCCAGCAGGGCCTGGGGACAGGGGGAGAATGAGCAGTTCTTC
- TRBJ2-7 TRBV10-1 - CASSDRVQDLEQYF TGCGCCAGCAGTGACAGGGTCCAGGATCTCGAGCAGTACTTC
- TRBJ2-5 TRBV21-1 - CASSKGVRSQETQYF TGTGCCAGCAGCAAAGGAGTGCGGTCACAAGAGACCCAGTACTTC
- TRBJ1-2 TRBV19 - CASSPWGRSSGYTF TGTGCCAGTAGTCCCTGGGGCAGGTCCTCTGGCTACACCTTC
few TRBJ2-1 TRBV28 TRBD2 CASTGGDLGNEQFF TGTGCCAGCACTGGGGGGGACTTAGGGAATGAGCAGTTCTTC
- TRBJ2-2 TRBV25-1 TRBD1 CASSTRTGGKGGELFF TGTGCCAGCAGTACGCGGACAGGGGGCAAGGGCGGGGAGCTGTTTTTT
once TRBJ2-7 TRBV10-1 TRBD1 CASTSGTGPYEQYF TGCGCCAGCACCTCCGGGACAGGGCCCTACGAGCAGTACTTC
few TRBJ1-1 TRBV4-2 TRBD1 CASNRPGAEGGSEAFF TGTGCCAGCAACCGCCCGGGTGCCGAAGGGGGCTCTGAAGCTTTCTTT
- TRBJ2-7 TRBV4-1 TRBD2 CASSQGASGGYEQYF TGCGCCAGCAGCCAAGGGGCTAGCGGGGGGTACGAGCAGTACTTC
- TRBJ2-5 TRBV28 TRBD1 CASNPGTGMVETQYF TGTGCCAGCAACCCGGGGACAGGGATGGTCGAGACCCAGTACTTC
- TRBJ2-2 TRBV7-9 TRBD1 CASSFRDRANTGELFF TGTGCCAGCAGCTTTAGGGACAGAGCGAACACCGGGGAGCTGTTTTTT
- TRBJ1-4 TRBV7-8 - CASSQGEGKLFF TGTGCCAGCAGCCAAGGCGAGGGTAAACTGTTTTTT
- TRBJ2-6 TRBV7-2 TRBD2 CASSLAGGVSGANVLTF TGTGCCAGCAGCTTAGCTGGGGGGGTCTCTGGGGCCAACGTCCTGACTTTC
- TRBJ1-5 TRBV2 - CASNPGDNQPQHF TGTGCCAGTAATCCAGGGGACAATCAGCCCCAGCATTTT
- TRBJ1-2 TRBV7-9 TRBD1 CASSQSTGGYGYTF TGTGCCAGCAGCCAATCAACAGGGGGATACGGCTACACCTTC
few TRBJ2-5 TRBV4-1 TRBD2 CASSQPRDSGYQETQYF TGCGCCAGCAGCCAACCCCGGGATAGCGGGTACCAAGAGACCCAGTACTTC
- TRBJ2-1 TRBV19 - CASSIGLRSSYNEQFF TGTGCCAGTAGTATCGGACTGAGGAGCTCCTACAATGAGCAGTTCTTC
- TRBJ1-1 TRBV19 - CASSPRGSWAEAFF TGTGCCAGTAGTCCCCGGGGGTCTTGGGCTGAAGCTTTCTTT
- TRBJ2-7 TRBV5-4 TRBD1 CASSLGDRTYEQYF TGTGCCAGCAGCTTGGGGGACAGGACCTACGAGCAGTACTTC
- TRBJ1-2 TRBV19 - CASGQSYGYTF TGTGCCAGCGGACAGAGCTATGGCTACACCTTC
- TRBJ2-1 TRBV6-4 TRBD2 CASSESSGRYNEQFF TGTGCCAGCAGTGAATCGAGCGGGAGGTACAATGAGCAGTTCTTC
once TRBJ1-2 TRBV4-2 TRBD1 CASSQGGGRGHRYGYTF TGTGCCAGCAGCCAAGGGGGAGGCAGGGGGCATCGCTATGGCTACACCTTC
- TRBJ1-2 TRBV28 - CASRPTGQAHYGYTF TGTGCCAGCAGACCCACCGGTCAGGCGCACTATGGCTACACCTTC
once TRBJ2-2 TRBV2 TRBD1 CASSSGGATHTGELFF TGTGCCAGCAGTTCAGGGGGCGCGACCCATACCGGGGAGCTGTTTTTT
- TRBJ2-1 TRBV19 - CASSIGLRLDNEQFF TGTGCCAGTAGTATCGGCCTTAGACTGGATAATGAGCAGTTCTTC
- TRBJ2-7 TRBV28 - CASSLPSWGDREQYF TGTGCCAGCAGCCTCCCCTCGTGGGGGGACCGCGAGCAGTACTTC
- TRBJ2-3 TRBV10-3 - CAIKGHLTDTQYF TGTGCCATCAAGGGACACCTCACAGATACGCAGTATTTT
- TRBJ2-3 TRBV6-1 - CASSLLLGADTQYF TGTGCCAGCAGTCTTCTCCTAGGGGCAGATACGCAGTATTTT
- TRBJ2-7 TRBV10-3 - CAISDAGEQYF TGTGCCATCAGTGACGCAGGAGAGCAGTACTTC
- TRBJ2-7 TRBV28 - CASSPVNRVDHEQYF TGTGCCAGCAGTCCCGTAAACAGGGTCGATCACGAGCAGTACTTC
- TRBJ2-1 TRBV28 TRBD1 CASSPPTGWGEQFF TGTGCCAGCAGTCCCCCGACAGGGTGGGGTGAGCAGTTCTTC
- TRBJ2-2 TRBV18 TRBD1 CASSPRLTGTGTGELFF TGTGCCAGCTCACCTCGTCTTACCGGGACAGGGACCGGGGAGCTGTTTTTT
few TRBJ1-2 TRBV6-4 - CASSDSRGSYGYTF TGTGCCAGCAGTGACTCGAGAGGGTCCTATGGCTACACCTTC
- TRBJ1-1 TRBV6-5 - CASSYQQGNTEAFF TGTGCCAGCAGTTACCAACAGGGGAACACTGAAGCTTTCTTT
- TRBJ1-2 TRBV11-2 - CASSWQGDGYTF TGTGCCAGCAGCTGGCAGGGCGATGGCTACACCTTC
- TRBJ1-2 TRBV27 - CASSRQPVYGYTF TGTGCCAGCAGTAGACAGCCGGTCTATGGCTACACCTTC
- TRBJ2-1 TRBV11-1 - CASSSPGRSYNEQFF TGTGCCAGCAGCTCCCCTGGGAGATCCTACAATGAGCAGTTCTTC
- TRBJ2-7 TRBV7-9 - CASSLIAESEQYF TGTGCCAGCAGCTTAATCGCCGAGAGCGAGCAGTACTTC
- TRBJ2-1 TRBV28 TRBD2 CASSLVGGRTRGEQFF TGTGCCAGCAGTTTAGTAGGCGGGAGGACAAGGGGTGAGCAGTTCTTC
few TRBJ1-2 TRBV28 TRBD1 CASIIGGDRGYYGYTF TGTGCCAGCATCATTGGGGGGGACAGGGGCTATTATGGCTACACCTTC
- TRBJ2-7 TRBV5-1 - CASSSDRYEQYF TGCGCCAGCAGCTCCGACAGGTACGAGCAGTACTTC
- TRBJ1-1 TRBV30 - CAWSGSGEAFF TGTGCCTGGAGTGGGTCGGGTGAAGCTTTCTTT
- TRBJ1-1 TRBV30 - CAWSRGRAFF TGTGCCTGGAGTCGTGGGCGAGCTTTCTTT
- TRBJ2-7 TRBV29-1 TRBD2 CSVGLVLGEQYF TGCAGCGTGGGACTAGTATTGGGCGAGCAGTACTTC
- TRBJ2-2 TRBV5-1 TRBD2 CASNPTSINTGELFF TGCGCCAGCAACCCGACTAGCATCAACACCGGGGAGCTGTTTTTT
- TRBJ1-5 TRBV5-8 TRBD1 CASSTTGFQPQHF TGTGCCAGCAGCACGACAGGGTTCCAGCCCCAGCATTTT
- TRBJ2-2 TRBV5-8 TRBD2 CASSHTGLAGSTGELFF TGTGCCAGCAGCCACACCGGACTAGCGGGGAGCACCGGGGAGCTGTTTTTT
- TRBJ2-7 TRBV21-1 - CGGTGAPRRTYEQYF TGTGGAGGGACAGGGGCGCCCAGAAGGACCTACGAGCAGTACTTC
- TRBJ2-1 TRBV5-4 TRBD2 CASSLTSGDNEQFF TGTGCCAGCAGCTTGACTAGCGGGGACAATGAGCAGTTCTTC
- TRBJ2-7 TRBV30 - CAWSAQGSPGVYEQYF TGTGCCTGGAGTGCACAAGGGAGTCCGGGGGTCTACGAGCAGTACTTC
once TRBJ2-1 TRBV7-2 - CASRSSRGVYNEQFF TGTGCCAGCAGATCTAGCAGGGGGGTGTACAATGAGCAGTTCTTC
- TRBJ2-5 TRBV5-1 - CASSPARVNGIQYF TGCGCCAGCAGCCCCGCTCGAGTAAACGGGATCCAGTACTTC
- TRBJ1-2 TRBV28 - CASSLIVPRGGDGYTF TGTGCCAGCAGCCTCATAGTCCCTCGGGGAGGGGATGGCTACACCTTC
- TRBJ2-2 TRBV7-2 TRBD2 CASSSGLAGGPTGELFF TGTGCCAGCAGCTCGGGACTAGCGGGAGGGCCCACCGGGGAGCTGTTTTTT
- TRBJ2-7 TRBV28 TRBD2 CASSLLGLAGSREQYF TGTGCCAGCAGTTTATTGGGACTAGCAGGTTCCCGCGAGCAGTACTTC
- TRBJ2-1 TRBV6-5 TRBD2 CASSYSRASGSNEQFF TGTGCCAGCAGTTACTCGCGGGCGAGCGGGAGTAATGAGCAGTTCTTC
- TRBJ2-2 TRBV29-1 - CSATPGWATGELFF TGCAGCGCCACCCCGGGGTGGGCGACCGGGGAGCTGTTTTTT
- TRBJ2-7 TRBV11-2 - CASSPRGRSEQYF TGTGCCAGCAGCCCGCGGGGGCGGAGCGAGCAGTACTTC